Here is one T cell receptor beta chain with its context. The data are from a study of T cell responses to AZD1222 COVID-19 vaccine. The V segment lost 6 bases and the J segment 7 bases; nucleotides outside the gene matches: 11. The CDR3 consists of 14 residues. CDR1 and CDR2 from the germline V gene are MDHEN and SYDVKM. Here immunoSEQ multiplex PCR was the method, and the copy in TCRdb shows in-frame clones only, minus some. Among tens of thousands of clones listed, 80% to 90% were seen once. This sample comprised peripheral blood, obtained on day 0 of AZD1222 vaccination. The chain combines TRBV28 with TRBJ1-2; 7 bases agree with TRBD1. The sequence was collected from an adult in good health. CDR3 in amino acids: CASRLTGPGGGYTF. In nucleotides, the CDR3 is TGTGCCAGCAGACTGACAGGGCCAGGTGGTGGCTACACCTTC.